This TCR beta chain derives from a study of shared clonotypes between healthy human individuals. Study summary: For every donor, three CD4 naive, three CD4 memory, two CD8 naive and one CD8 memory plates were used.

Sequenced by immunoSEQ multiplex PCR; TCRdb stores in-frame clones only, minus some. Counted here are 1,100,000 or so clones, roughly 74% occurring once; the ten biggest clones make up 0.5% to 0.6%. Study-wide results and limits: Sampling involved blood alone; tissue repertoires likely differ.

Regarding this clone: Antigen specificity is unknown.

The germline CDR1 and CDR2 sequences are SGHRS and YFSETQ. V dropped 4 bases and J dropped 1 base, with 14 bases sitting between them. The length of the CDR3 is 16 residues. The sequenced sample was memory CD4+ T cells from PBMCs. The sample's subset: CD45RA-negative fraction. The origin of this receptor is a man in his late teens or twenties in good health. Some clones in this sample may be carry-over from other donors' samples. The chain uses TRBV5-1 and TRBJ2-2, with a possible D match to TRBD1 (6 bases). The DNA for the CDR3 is TGCGCCAGCAGCCCAAACCAGGGGAGGAACACCGGGGAGCTGTTTTTT. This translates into CASSPNQGRNTGELFF.